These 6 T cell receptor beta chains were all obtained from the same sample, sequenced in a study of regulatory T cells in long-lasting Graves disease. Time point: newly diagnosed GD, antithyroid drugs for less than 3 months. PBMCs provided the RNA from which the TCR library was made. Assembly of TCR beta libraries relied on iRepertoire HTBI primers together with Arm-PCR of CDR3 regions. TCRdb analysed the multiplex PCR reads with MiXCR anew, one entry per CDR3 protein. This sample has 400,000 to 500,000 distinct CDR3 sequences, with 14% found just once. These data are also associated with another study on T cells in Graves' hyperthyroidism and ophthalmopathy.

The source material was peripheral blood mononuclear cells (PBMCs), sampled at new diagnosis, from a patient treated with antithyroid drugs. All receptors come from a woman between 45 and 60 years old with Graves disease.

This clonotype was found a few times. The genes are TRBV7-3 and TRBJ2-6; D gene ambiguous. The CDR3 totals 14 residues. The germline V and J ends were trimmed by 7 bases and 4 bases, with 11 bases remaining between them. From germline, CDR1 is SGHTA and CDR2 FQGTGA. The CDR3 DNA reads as TGTGCCAGCACCTTGCCCTCCGGGGCCAACGTCCTGACTTTC. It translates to CASTLPSGANVLTF.

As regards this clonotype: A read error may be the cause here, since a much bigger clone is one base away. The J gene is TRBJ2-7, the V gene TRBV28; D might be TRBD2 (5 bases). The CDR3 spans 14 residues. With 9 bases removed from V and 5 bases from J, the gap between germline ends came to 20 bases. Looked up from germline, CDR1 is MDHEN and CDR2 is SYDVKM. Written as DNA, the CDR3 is TGTGCCAGTACTCCCGGGAAGCCGGCCCACGAGCAGTACTTC. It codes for CASTPGKPAHEQYF.

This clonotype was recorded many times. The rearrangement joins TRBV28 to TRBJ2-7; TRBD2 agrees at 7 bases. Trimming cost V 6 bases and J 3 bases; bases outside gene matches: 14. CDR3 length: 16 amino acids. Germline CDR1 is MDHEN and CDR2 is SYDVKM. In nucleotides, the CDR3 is TGTGCCAGCAGCACACCGACCGGGACTAACCGCTACGAGCAGTACTTC. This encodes CASSTPTGTNRYEQYF.

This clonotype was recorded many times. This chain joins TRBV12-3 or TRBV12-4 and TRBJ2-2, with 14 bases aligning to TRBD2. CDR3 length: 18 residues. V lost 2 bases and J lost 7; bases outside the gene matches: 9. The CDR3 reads CASSLTKRGLAGDGELFF. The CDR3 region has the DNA TGTGCCAGCAGTTTAACCAAGAGGGGACTAGCGGGAGACGGGGAGCTGTTTTTT.

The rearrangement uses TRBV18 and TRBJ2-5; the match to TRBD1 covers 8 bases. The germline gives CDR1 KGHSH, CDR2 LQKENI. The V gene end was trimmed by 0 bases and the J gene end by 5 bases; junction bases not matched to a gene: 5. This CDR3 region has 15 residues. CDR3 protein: CASSPPWTGQETQYF. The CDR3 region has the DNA TGTGCCAGCTCACCACCCTGGACAGGGCAGGAGACCCAGTACTTC.

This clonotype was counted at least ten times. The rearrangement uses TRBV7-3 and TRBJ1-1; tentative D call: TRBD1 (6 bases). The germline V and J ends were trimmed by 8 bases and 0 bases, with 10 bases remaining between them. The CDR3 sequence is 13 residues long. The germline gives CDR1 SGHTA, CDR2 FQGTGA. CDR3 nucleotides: TGTGCCAGCGCCACAGGGATGAACACTGAAGCTTTCTTT. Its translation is CASATGMNTEAFF.